This T cell receptor beta chain was sequenced during a study of response to subunit inactivated influenza vaccine. TCRdb re-called the RT-PCR reads through MiXCR, storing one row per CDR3 protein. The data hold some 570,000 distinct CDR3 sequences, with around 10% observed a single time. This clonotype has a count of ten or more. This CDR3 contains 16 residues. V trimming: 5 bases; J trimming: 6 bases; junction bases outside the gene matches: 12. The data were also submitted as part of a second study, on T cells expressing NK-cell markers. That source adds: UMIs accompanied the 5'RACE template switching by which TCR beta cDNA was made.

The receptor's source is a man aged 50 or older who received an inactivated influenza vaccine. The rearrangement joins TRBV12-3 or TRBV12-4 to TRBJ2-1, with 8 bases identical to TRBD1. This specimen consisted of PBMCs from blood, obtained on the day of vaccination. Written as DNA, the CDR3 is TGTGCCAGCAGTACTGACAGGGGCCCCGAACGCAATGAGCAGTTCTTC. Translated, it gives CASSTDRGPERNEQFF.